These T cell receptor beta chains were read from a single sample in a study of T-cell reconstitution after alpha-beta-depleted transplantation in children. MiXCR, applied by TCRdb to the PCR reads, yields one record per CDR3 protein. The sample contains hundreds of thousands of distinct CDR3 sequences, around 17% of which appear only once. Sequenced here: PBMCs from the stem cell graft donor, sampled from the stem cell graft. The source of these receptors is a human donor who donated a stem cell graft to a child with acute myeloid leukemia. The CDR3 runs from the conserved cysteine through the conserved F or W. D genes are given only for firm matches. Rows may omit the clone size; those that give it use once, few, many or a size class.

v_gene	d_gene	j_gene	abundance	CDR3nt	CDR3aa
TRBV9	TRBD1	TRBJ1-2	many	TGTGCCAGCAGCTTTGGGACAGGGTCTGGCTACACCTTC	CASSFGTGSGYTF
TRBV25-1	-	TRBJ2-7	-	TGTGCCAGCAGTGTGGGGAGCGGCTACGAGCAGTACTTC	CASSVGSGYEQYF
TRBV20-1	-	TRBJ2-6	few	TGCAGTGCCCCGCCCACGGGCCAGGGTATCTCTGGGGCCAAAGTCCTGACTTTC	CSAPPTGQGISGAKVLTF
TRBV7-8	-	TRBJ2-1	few	TGTGCCAGCAGCAACCAACCCGTGACCTACAATGAGCAGTTCTTC	CASSNQPVTYNEQFF
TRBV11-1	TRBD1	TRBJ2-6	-	TGTGCCAGCAGCCTACGGGACAGGTTGGGCTCTGGGGCCAACGTCCTGACTTTC	CASSLRDRLGSGANVLTF
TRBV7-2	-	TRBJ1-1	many	TGTGCCAGCAGCCATGAGGCCTTGCGGGGCACTGAAGCTTTCTTT	CASSHEALRGTEAFF
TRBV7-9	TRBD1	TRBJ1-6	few	TGTGCCAGCAGCTCCGGGACAGGGGCCTCACCCCTCCACTTT	CASSSGTGASPLHF
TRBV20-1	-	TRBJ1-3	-	TGCAGTGCTAGCAGTCGAGTTGAAGCTGGAAACACCATATATTTT	CSASSRVEAGNTIYF
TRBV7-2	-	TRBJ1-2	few	TGTGCCAGCAGCTTAGACGGGCTGGCGGTCTATGGCTACACCTTC	CASSLDGLAVYGYTF
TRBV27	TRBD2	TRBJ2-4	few	TGTGCCAGCAGTTCCGGCGGGGGGGCAACGAAAAACATTCAGTACTTC	CASSSGGGATKNIQYF
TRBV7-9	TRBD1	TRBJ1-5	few	TGTGCCAGCAGCTTAGTGCAGGGGGCGTACAATCAGCCCCAGCATTTT	CASSLVQGAYNQPQHF
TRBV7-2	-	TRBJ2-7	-	TGTGCCAGCAGCTTAGGACTAGAGACGTATTACGAGCAGTACTTC	CASSLGLETYYEQYF
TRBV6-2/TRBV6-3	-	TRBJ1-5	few	TGTGCCAGCAGTTACTCAAGCAGGGGCCATCAGCCCCAGCATTTT	CASSYSSRGHQPQHF
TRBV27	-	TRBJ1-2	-	TGTGCCAGCAGTTCCCTTTCGACGGGGACCTTCTACTATGGCTACACCTTC	CASSSLSTGTFYYGYTF
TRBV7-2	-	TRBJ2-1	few	TGTGCCAGCAGCTCGGACTCGAGCTCCTACAATGAGCAGTTCTTC	CASSSDSSSYNEQFF
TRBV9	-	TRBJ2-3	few	TGTGCCAGCAGCGTCTACAGTGGAGGCACAGATACGCAGTATTTT	CASSVYSGGTDTQYF
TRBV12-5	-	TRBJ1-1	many	TGTGCTAGTGGCCCGGGCGCTGAAGCTTTCTTT	CASGPGAEAFF
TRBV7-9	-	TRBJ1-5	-	TGTGCCAGCACGCTGGGGAGGGGTCAGCCCCAGCATTTT	CASTLGRGQPQHF
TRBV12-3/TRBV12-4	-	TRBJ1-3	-	TGTGCCGAAGGGGCAGGGACGGGTGGAAACACCATATATTTT	CAEGAGTGGNTIYF
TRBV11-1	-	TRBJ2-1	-	TGTGCCAGCAGCTTAGGTGCCTACGGTGCCCTGAGTGGTACCAATGAGCAGTTCTTC	CASSLGAYGALSGTNEQFF